These 2 T cell receptor beta chains were sequenced from one sample in a study of Ad26.COV2.S vaccination and SARS-CoV-2 variants. Clones were sequenced by immunoSEQ multiplex PCR, and TCRdb holds only the in-frame ones, with some missing. The data show around 350,000 clones, 92% seen once. The source was peripheral blood, collected after recovery from COVID-19. All receptors derive from a human donor who had recovered from COVID-19.

The chain has TRBV5-6 and TRBJ1-2, with a weak D call TRBD1 (6 bases). The CDR3 runs 14 residues. Germline V gene lookup returns CDR1 SGHDT and CDR2 YYEEEE. Trimming removed 4 bases from V and 8 bases from J, with 18 bases in between. The CDR3: CASSHSGASYGYTF. The DNA for the CDR3 is TGTGCCAGCAGCCACTCAGGGGCGTCTTACGGCTACACCTTC.

For this clone: This same CDR3 is encoded by further DNA sequences in the sample. The CDR3 loop reads CASSLSPDSYEQYF. CDR3 nucleotides: TGTGCCAGCAGTTTATCGCCTGACTCCTACGAGCAGTACTTC. This chain joins TRBV27 and TRBJ2-7, with D unresolved. CDR3 length equals 14 residues. Trimming left V 0 bases short and J 0 bases short, with 6 bases between. The germline V gene encodes CDR1 MNHEY and CDR2 SMNVEV (reference sequence).